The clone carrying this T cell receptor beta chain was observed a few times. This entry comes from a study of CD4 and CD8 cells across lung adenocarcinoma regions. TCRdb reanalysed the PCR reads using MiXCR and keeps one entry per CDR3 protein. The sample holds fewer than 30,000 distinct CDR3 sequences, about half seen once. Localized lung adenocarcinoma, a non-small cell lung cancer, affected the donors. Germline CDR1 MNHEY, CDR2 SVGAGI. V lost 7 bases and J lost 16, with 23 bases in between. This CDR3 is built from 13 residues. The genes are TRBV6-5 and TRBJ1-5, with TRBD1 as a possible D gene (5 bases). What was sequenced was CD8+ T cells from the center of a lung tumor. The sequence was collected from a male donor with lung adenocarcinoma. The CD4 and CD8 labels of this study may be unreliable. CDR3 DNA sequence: TGTGCCAGCAATTGGGGGTACCATCAGCCCCTCCATTTT. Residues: CASNWGYHQPLHF.